This TCR beta chain was observed in a study of T cell repertoires in cytomegalovirus infection. Study-level background: Used in the study were CMV epitopes, some recently identified and HLA-C-restricted, others well-studied and HLA-B-restricted. Matching HLA type, along with CMV infection, was indicated by public TCR beta signatures. Notes on the study in general: HLA-C-restricted, CMV-specific TCR beta clonotypes were dominant ex vivo. Carriers of CMV and the relevant HLA type were discriminated by public TCR beta frequency.

CDR3 size: 16 residues. J was trimmed by 0 bases and V by 5 bases; bases with no gene match: 5. Germline V gene lookup returns CDR1 MNHNY and CDR2 SVGAGI (reference sequence). TCRdb re-called the reads with MiXCR, one entry per CDR3 protein. The table includes 250,000 to 300,000 distinct CDR3 sequences, 20% to 25% detected once. Turning to this clonotype: Antigen: not known.

The V gene is TRBV6-6, the J gene TRBJ2-3; TRBD2 aligns across 10 bases. The specimen comprised cultured PBMCs, sampled from culture after CMV antigen stimulation. This clonotype was obtained from a human donor in good health (CMV status not recorded). Some clones in this sample may be carry-over from other donors' samples. This chain's CDR3 is CASSKTSGFSTDTQYF. The CDR3 DNA reads TGTGCCAGCAGTAAGACTAGCGGGTTCAGCACAGATACGCAGTATTTT.